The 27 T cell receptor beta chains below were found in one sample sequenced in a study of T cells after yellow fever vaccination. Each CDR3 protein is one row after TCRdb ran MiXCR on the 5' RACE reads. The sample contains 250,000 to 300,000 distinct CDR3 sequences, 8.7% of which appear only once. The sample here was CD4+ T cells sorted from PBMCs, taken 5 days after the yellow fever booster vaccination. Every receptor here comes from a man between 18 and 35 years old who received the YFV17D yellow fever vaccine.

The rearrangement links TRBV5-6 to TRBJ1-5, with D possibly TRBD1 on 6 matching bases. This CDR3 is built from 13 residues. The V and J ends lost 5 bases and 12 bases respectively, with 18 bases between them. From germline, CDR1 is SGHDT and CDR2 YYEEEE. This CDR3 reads CASSFGGSLVQHF. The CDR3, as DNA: TGTGCCAGCAGTTTTGGGGGCTCGCTGGTCCAGCATTTT.

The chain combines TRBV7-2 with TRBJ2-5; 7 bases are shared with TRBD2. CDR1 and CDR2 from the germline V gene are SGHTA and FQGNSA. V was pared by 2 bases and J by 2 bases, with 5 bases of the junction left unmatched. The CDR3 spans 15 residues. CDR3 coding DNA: TGTGCCAGCAGCTTATTCGGCGGGGGTCAAGAGACCCAGTACTTC. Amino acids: CASSLFGGGQETQYF.

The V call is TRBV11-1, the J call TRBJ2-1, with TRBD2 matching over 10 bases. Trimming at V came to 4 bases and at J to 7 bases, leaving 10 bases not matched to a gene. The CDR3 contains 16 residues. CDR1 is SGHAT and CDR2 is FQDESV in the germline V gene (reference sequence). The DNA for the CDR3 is TGTGCCAGCAGCTCACCTCTAGCGGGGGCCATAAATGAGCAGTTCTTC. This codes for CASSSPLAGAINEQFF.

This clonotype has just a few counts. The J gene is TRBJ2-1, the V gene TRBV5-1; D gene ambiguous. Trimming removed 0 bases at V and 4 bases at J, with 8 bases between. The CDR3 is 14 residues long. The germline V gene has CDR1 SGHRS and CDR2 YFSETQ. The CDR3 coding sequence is TGCGCCAGCAGCTTGGGTCAGGTATACAATGAGCAGTTCTTC. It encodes CASSLGQVYNEQFF. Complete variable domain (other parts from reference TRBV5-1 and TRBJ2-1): KAGVTQTPRYLIKTRGQQVTLSCSPISGHRSVSWYQQTPGQGLQFLFEYFSETQRNKGNFPGRFSGRQFSNSRSEMNVSTLELGDSALYLCASSLGQVYNEQFFGPGTRLTVL.

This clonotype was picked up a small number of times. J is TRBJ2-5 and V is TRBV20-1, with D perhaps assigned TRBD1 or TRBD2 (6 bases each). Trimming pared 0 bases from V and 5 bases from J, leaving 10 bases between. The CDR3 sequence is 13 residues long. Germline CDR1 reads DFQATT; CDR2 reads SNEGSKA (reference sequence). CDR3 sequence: CSARDGGRETQYF. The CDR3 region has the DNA TGCAGTGCTAGAGACGGGGGCAGGGAGACCCAGTACTTC.

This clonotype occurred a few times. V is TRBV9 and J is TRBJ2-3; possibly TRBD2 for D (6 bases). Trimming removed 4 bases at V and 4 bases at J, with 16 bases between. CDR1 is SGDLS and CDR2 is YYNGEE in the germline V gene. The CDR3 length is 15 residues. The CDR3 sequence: CASSPSPGVADTQYF. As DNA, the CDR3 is TGTGCCAGCAGCCCGAGCCCGGGGGTGGCAGATACGCAGTATTTT.

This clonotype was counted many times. The chain's CDR3 is CASSPGGVSGETQYF. The CDR3 nucleotides are TGTGCCAGCAGCCCGGGGGGAGTATCGGGAGAGACCCAGTACTTC. This chain connects TRBV7-2 to TRBJ2-5; 7 bases match TRBD2. This CDR3 region has 15 residues. Germline V gene sequence: CDR1 SGHTA, CDR2 FQGNSA. The junction had 10 bases not matched to a gene; V was cut back by 5 bases and J by 4 bases.

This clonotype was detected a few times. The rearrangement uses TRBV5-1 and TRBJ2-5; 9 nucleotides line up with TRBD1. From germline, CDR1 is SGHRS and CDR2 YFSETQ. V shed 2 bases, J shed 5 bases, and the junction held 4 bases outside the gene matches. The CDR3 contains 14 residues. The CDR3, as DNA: TGCGCCAGCAGCTTAGGCGGACAGGGGGAGACCCAGTACTTC. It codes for CASSLGGQGETQYF.

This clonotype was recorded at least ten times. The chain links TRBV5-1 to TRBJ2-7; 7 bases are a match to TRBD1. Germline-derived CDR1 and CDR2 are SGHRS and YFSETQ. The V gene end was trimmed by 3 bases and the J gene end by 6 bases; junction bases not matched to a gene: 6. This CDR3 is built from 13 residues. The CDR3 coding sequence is TGCGCCAGCAGCTCCGGGACAGCCTTCGAGCAGTACTTC. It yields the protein CASSSGTAFEQYF.

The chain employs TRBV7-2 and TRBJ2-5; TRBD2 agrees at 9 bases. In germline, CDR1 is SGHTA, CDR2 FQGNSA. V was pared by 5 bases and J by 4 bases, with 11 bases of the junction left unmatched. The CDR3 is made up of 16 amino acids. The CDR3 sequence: CASSVYGAGGPETQYF. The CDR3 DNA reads TGTGCCAGCAGCGTCTATGGGGCGGGGGGGCCAGAGACCCAGTACTTC.

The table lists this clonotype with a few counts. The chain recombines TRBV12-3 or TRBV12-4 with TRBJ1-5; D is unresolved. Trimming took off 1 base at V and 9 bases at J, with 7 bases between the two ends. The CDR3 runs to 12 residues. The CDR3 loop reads CASSLELGPQHF. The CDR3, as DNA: TGTGCCAGCAGTTTAGAATTGGGGCCCCAGCATTTT.

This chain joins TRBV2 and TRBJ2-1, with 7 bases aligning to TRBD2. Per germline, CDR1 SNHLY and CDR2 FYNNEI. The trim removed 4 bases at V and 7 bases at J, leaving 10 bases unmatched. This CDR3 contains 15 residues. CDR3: CASSGFGLAENEQFF. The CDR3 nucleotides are TGTGCCAGCAGTGGTTTCGGGCTAGCGGAGAATGAGCAGTTCTTC.

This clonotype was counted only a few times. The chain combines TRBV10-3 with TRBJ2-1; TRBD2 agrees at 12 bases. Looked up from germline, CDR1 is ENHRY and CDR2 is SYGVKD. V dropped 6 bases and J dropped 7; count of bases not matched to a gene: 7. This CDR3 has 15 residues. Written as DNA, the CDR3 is TGTGCCATCAGCCTAGCGGGGGGGCCGGGAAATGAGCAGTTCTTC. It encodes CAISLAGGPGNEQFF.

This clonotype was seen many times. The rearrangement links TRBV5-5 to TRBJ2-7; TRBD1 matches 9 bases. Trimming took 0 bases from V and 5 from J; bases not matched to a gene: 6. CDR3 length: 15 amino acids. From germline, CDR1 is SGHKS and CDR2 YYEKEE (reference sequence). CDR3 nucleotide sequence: TGTGCCAGCAGCTTGGATGGGGACAGGGCGAACGAGCAGTACGTC. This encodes CASSLDGDRANEQYV.

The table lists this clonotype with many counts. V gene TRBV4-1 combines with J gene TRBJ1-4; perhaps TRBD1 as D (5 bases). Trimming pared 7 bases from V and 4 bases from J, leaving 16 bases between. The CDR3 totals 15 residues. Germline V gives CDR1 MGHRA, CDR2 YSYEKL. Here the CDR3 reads CASTVYAGVNEKLFF. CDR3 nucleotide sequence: TGCGCCAGCACCGTTTACGCGGGGGTTAATGAAAAACTGTTTTTT.

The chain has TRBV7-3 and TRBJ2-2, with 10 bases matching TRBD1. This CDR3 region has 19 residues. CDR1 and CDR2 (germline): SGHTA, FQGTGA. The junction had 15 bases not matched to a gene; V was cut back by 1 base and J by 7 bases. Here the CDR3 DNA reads TGTGCCAGCAGCTTAAGGGGGATCAGACAGGGGGCGCCTGTCGGGGAGCTGTTTTTT. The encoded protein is CASSLRGIRQGAPVGELFF.

CDR3 sequence (DNA): TGTGCCAGCAGCCCGCCAGGTTCCTCCACAGATACGCAGTATTTT. Protein sequence: CASSPPGSSTDTQYF. This rearrangement joins TRBV7-9 to TRBJ2-3; D not certain. The germline V and J ends were trimmed by 5 bases and 2 bases, with 14 bases remaining between them. In germline, CDR1 is SEHNR, CDR2 FQNEAQ (reference sequence). The CDR3 runs 15 residues.

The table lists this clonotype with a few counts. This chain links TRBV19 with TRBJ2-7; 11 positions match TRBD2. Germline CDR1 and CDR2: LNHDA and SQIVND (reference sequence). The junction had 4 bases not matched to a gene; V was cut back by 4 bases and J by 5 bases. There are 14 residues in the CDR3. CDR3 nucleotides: TGTGCCAGTAGTAAACTAGCGGGGGAGAACGAGCAGTACTTC. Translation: CASSKLAGENEQYF. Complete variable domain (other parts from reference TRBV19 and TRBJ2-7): DGGITQSPKYLFRKEGQNVTLSCEQNLNHDAMYWYRQDPGQGLRLIYYSQIVNDFQKGDIAEGYSVSREKKESFPLTVTSAQKNPTAFYLCASSKLAGENEQYFGPGTRLTVT.

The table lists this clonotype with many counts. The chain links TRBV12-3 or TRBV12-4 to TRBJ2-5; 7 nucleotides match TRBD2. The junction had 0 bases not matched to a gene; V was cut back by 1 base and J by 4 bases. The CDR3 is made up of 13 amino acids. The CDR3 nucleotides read TGTGCCAGCAGTTTAGGGACTAGAGAGACCCAGTACTTC. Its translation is CASSLGTRETQYF.

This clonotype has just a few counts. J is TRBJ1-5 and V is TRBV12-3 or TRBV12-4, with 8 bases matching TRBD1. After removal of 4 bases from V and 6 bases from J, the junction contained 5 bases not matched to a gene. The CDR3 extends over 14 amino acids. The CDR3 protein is CASSYSGGVQPQHF. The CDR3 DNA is TGTGCCAGCAGTTATTCAGGGGGCGTTCAGCCCCAGCATTTT.

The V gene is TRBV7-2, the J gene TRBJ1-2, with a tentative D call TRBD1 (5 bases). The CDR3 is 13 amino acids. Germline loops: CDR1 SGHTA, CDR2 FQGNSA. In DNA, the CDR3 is TGTGTGAGCAGCCCAGGGACTACGGGTGGCTACACCTTC. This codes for CVSSPGTTGGYTF.

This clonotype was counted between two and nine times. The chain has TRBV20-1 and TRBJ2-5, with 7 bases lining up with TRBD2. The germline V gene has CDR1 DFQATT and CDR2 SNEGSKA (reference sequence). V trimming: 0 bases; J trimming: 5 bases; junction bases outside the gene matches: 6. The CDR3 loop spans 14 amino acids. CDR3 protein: CSARDDGGTETQYF. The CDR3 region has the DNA TGCAGTGCTAGAGATGACGGGGGGACGGAGACCCAGTACTTC.

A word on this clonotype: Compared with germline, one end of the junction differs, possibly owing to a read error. The CDR3 sequence is CASSQGRPDQRRAF. CDR3 nucleotides: TGCGCCAGCAGCCAAGGGCGACCTGACCAACGGCGCGCCTTC. The chain has TRBV4-1 and TRBJ1-2; D unclear. In germline, CDR1 is MGHRA, CDR2 YSYEKL. The CDR3 sequence is 14 residues long.

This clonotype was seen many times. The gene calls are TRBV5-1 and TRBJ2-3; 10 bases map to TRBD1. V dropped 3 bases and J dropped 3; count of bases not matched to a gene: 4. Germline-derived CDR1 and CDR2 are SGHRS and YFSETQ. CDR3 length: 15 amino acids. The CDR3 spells CASSWTGGGTDTQYF. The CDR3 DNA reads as TGCGCCAGCAGCTGGACAGGGGGGGGGACAGATACGCAGTATTTT. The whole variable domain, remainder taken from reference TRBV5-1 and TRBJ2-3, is KAGVTQTPRYLIKTRGQQVTLSCSPISGHRSVSWYQQTPGQGLQFLFEYFSETQRNKGNFPGRFSGRQFSNSRSEMNVSTLELGDSALYLCASSWTGGGTDTQYFGPGTRLTVL.

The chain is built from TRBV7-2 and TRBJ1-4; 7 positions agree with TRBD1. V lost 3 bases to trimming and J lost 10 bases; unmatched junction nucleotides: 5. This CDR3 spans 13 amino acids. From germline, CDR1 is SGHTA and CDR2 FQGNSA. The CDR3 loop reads CASSFSQGVKLFF. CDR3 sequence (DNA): TGTGCCAGCAGCTTCAGCCAGGGGGTAAAACTGTTTTTT.

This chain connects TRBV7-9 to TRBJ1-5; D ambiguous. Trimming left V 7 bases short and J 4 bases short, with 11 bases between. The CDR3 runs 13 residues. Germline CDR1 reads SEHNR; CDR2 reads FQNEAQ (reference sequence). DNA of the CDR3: TGTGCCAGCACCCGGGAGCCGAATCAGCCCCAGCATTTT. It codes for CASTREPNQPQHF. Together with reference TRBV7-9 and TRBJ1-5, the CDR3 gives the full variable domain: DTGVSQNPRHKITKRGQNVTFRCDPISEHNRLYWYRQTLGQGPEFLTYFQNEAQLEKSRLLSDRFSAERPKGSFSTLEIQRTEQGDSAMYLCASTREPNQPQHFGDGTRLSIL.

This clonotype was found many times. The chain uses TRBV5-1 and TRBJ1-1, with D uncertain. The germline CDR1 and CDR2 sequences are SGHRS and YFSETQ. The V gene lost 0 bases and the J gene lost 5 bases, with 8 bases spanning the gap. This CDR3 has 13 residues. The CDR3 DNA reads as TGCGCCAGCAGCTTGGAGGGCAGTACTGAAGCTTTCTTT. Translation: CASSLEGSTEAFF.